Listed below are T cell receptor beta chains from one sample, sequenced in a study of response to subunit inactivated influenza vaccine. TCRdb re-called the RT-PCR reads with MiXCR, one entry per CDR3 protein. Of some 640,000 distinct CDR3 sequences listed, approximately 13% were seen once; the top ten hold approximately 6.5%. Sequences were derived from PBMCs from blood, sampled about 14 days before vaccination. Every receptor here comes from a man over 45 who received an inactivated influenza vaccine. CDR3s include the opening cysteine and the closing phenylalanine or tryptophan. Fields, in order: CDR3 protein, CDR3 DNA, clone size, V gene, D gene, J gene. D genes are given only for firm matches. Size is omitted from some rows. Given values are once, few, many or a class for expanded clones.

CASTLRGRGSYEQYF,TGTGCCAGCACCCTTAGGGGGAGGGGCTCCTACGAGCAGTACTTC,few,TRBV6-4,-,TRBJ2-7
CSVGGQGKTSYEQYF,TGCAGCGTTGGCGGACAGGGTAAAACCTCCTACGAGCAGTACTTC,many,TRBV29-1,TRBD1,TRBJ2-7
CASRLQGEQYF,TGCGCCAGCAGGCTACAGGGGGAGCAGTACTTC,-,TRBV5-1,TRBD1,TRBJ2-7
CASSLQQGGETQYF,TGCGCCAGCAGCTTGCAACAGGGTGGAGAGACCCAGTACTTC,many,TRBV5-1,-,TRBJ2-5
CAISESGRGYEQYF,TGTGCCATCAGTGAGTCTGGCAGGGGCTACGAGCAGTACTTC,-,TRBV10-3,-,TRBJ2-7
CSERQVAYNEQFF,TGCAGCGAAAGACAAGTAGCCTACAATGAGCAGTTCTTC,many,TRBV29-1,-,TRBJ2-1
CSVGQGRANEQFF,TGCAGCGTCGGACAGGGCAGGGCCAATGAGCAGTTCTTC,few,TRBV29-1,TRBD1,TRBJ2-1
CASSPSVRQETQYF,TGCGCCAGCAGCCCGAGCGTACGGCAAGAGACCCAGTACTTC,-,TRBV5-1,-,TRBJ2-5
CASSVGGGNNQPQHF,TGTGCCAGCAGCGTAGGAGGGGGGAACAATCAGCCCCAGCATTTT,few,TRBV9,-,TRBJ1-5
CASSQRIEKLFF,TGTGCCAGCTCCCAACGGATTGAAAAACTGTTTTTT,many,TRBV2,-,TRBJ1-4